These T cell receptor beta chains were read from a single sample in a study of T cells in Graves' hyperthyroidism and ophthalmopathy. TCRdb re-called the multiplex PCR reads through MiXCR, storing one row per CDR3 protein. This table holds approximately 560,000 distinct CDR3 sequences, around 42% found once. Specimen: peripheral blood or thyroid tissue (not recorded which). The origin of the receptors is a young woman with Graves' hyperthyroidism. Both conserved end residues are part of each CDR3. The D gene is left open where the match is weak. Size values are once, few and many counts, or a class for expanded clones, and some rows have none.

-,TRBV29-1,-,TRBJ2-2,TGCAGCGTTGATGGACACCTATCCGAGCAGATCGGGGAGCTGTTTTTT,CSVDGHLSEQIGELFF
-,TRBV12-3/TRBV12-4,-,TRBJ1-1,TGTGCCAGCAGCCTTCTACGGTACACTGAAGCTTTCTTT,CASSLLRYTEAFF
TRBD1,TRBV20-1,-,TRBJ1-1,TGCAGTGCTAGATCGGCACAGGGGCTGAACACTGAAGCTTTCTTT,CSARSAQGLNTEAFF
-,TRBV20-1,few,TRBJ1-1,TGCAGTGCGGGAAAACAGGGTACTGGTCCAGCTTTCTTT,CSAGKQGTGPAFF
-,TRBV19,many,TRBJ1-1,TGTGCCAGTGCCCAGATCGGAGGGACTGAAGCTTTCTTT,CASAQIGGTEAFF
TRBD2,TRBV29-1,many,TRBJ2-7,TGCAGCGTATACGGGACTAGCGGGAGCGCACAGTTCTACGAGCAGTACTTC,CSVYGTSGSAQFYEQYF
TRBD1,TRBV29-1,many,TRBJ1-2,TGCAGCGCAGCCGGGACAGATAACTATGGCTACACCTTC,CSAAGTDNYGYTF
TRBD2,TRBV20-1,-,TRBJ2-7,TGCAGTGCTAGAGGACTAGCTATGATCTACGAGCAGTACTTC,CSARGLAMIYEQYF
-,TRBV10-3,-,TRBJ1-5,TGTGCCATCAGTGCCCTAGGATCGGACGAGCATTTT,CAISALGSDEHF
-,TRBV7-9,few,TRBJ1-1,TGTGCCAGCAGCTTAGCGCAGGGACTCTGGACTGAAGCTTTCTTT,CASSLAQGLWTEAFF
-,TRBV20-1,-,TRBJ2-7,TGCAGTGCTAGAGGTGGGCAGGGATTCGGCGAGCAGTACTTC,CSARGGQGFGEQYF
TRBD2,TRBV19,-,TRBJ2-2,TGTGCCAGTAGTACCGGGACTAGCGGGGAGCTGTTTTTT,CASSTGTSGELFF
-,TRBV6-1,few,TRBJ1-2,TGTGCCAGCAGGGGGGGAGGCGTCCAAGCCTTC,CASRGGGVQAF
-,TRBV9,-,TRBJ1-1,TGTGCCAGCAGTACTCCGACAGGCCGGAACACTGAAGCTTTCTTT,CASSTPTGRNTEAFF
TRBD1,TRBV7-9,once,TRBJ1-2,TGTGCCATCAGCCCGGAGACAGGGAACTATGGCTACACCTTC,CAISPETGNYGYTF
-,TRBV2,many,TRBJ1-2,TGTGCCAGCAGTTTGAGTTGGGGCTACACCTTC,CASSLSWGYTF
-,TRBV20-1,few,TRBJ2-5,TGCAGTGCTACGGTTAGCGCCCTCGGGGAGACCCAGTACTTC,CSATVSALGETQYF
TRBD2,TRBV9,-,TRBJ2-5,TGTGCCAGCAGCAAGGTAGCGGGAGTGGAGGAGACCCAGTACTTC,CASSKVAGVEETQYF
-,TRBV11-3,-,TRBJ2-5,TGTGCCAGCAGCCAAGATTTGGGAAGGGTGGAGACCCAGTACTTC,CASSQDLGRVETQYF
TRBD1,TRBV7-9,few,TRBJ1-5,TGTGCCAGCAGCTCGGCGGGACAGGGGTTGCATCAGCCCCAGCATTTT,CASSSAGQGLHQPQHF
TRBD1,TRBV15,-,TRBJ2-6,TGTGCCACCAGCAGAGCCGGGACAGGGATCGGTGGGGCCAACGTCCTGACTTTC,CATSRAGTGIGGANVLTF
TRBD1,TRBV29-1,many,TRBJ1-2,TGCAGCTCGTACAGGGGCGGCTATGGCTACACCTTC,CSSYRGGYGYTF
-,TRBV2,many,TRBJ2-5,TGTGCCAGCATGTTCCCGGCCGGGAGCGGAGAGACCCAGTACTTC,CASMFPAGSGETQYF
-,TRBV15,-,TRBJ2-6,TGTGCCACCAGTATATCAGGGGCCAACGTCCTGACTTTC,CATSISGANVLTF
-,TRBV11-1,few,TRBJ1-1,TGTGCCAGCAGGGAGGGGGGGGACACTGAAGCTTTCTTT,CASREGGDTEAFF
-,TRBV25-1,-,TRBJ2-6,TGTGCCAGCAGCTTAGGACGGGCCAGCATCTCTGGGGCCAACGTCCTGACTTTC,CASSLGRASISGANVLTF
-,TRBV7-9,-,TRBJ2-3,TGTGCCAGCAGCCCCACGAACACAGATACGCAGTATTTT,CASSPTNTDTQYF
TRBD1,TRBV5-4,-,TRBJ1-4,TGTGCCAGCAGCTTAATTGGGACAGGGCAAGAAAAACTGTTTTTT,CASSLIGTGQEKLFF
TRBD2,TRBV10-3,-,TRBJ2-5,TGTGCCATCAGTGAGTCAAGGAGACTAGCAGGAGAGACCCAGTACTTC,CAISESRRLAGETQYF
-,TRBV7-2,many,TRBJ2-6,TGTGCCAGCAGCGCTGGGGCGGAAAACGTCCTGACTTTC,CASSAGAENVLTF
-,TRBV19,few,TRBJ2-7,TGTGCCAGTATTGACACTACCTCCTACGAGCAGTACTTC,CASIDTTSYEQYF
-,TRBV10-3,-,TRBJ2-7,TGTGCCATCACCACTAGCAGAGGGGGTTTCTACGAGCAGTACTTC,CAITTSRGGFYEQYF
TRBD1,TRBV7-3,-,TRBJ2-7,TGTGCCAGCAGCATCGGACAGGGAGACATATACGAGCAGTACTTC,CASSIGQGDIYEQYF
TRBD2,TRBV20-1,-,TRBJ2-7,TGCAGTACGACTAGCGGGAGCTCCTACGAGCAGTACTTC,CSTTSGSSYEQYF
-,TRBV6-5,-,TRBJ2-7,TGTGCCAGCAGAAACCGGGACTCCTACGAGCAGTACTTC,CASRNRDSYEQYF